This paragraph reports one TCR beta chain. The CDR3 has 14 amino acids. Germline CDR1 reads SGHRS; CDR2 reads YFSETQ. The V end was cut by 0 bases, the J end by 3 bases, with 9 bases between. Method: immunoSEQ multiplex PCR; TCRdb's copy keeps in-frame clones and lacks some. The table has 110,000 to 150,000 clones, 85% to 90% seen once. This record comes from a study of blood T cell repertoires in COVID-19. Study overall: From T cells, B-cell-depleted T cells, or PBMCs came the material, which was cDNA or gDNA.

Material for sequencing was peripheral blood. The receptor was isolated from a woman aged 80 or older with acute or convalescent COVID-19. The rearrangement uses TRBV5-1 and TRBJ1-1; perhaps TRBD1 as D (5 bases). CDR3 nucleotide sequence: TGCGCCAGCAGCTTGGGACAGATGTACACTGAAGCTTTCTTT. It specifies CASSLGQMYTEAFF.